This T cell receptor beta chain was obtained from a study of blood T cell repertoires in COVID-19. Across the study: Donors in the United States, Italy and Spain gave samples during acute or convalescent COVID-19.

CDR1 is LNHDA, CDR2 SQIVND, per germline (reference sequence). The CDR3 has 15 residues. J was trimmed by 7 bases and V by 5 bases; bases with no gene match: 7. The repertoire was sequenced with immunoSEQ multiplex PCR; TCRdb's copy has only in-frame clones and lacks some. This table has under 500,000 clones, around 89% appearing once. This receptor was taken from a woman under 40 with acute or convalescent COVID-19. The chain uses TRBV19 and TRBJ1-6; 8 bases map to TRBD1. The sequenced sample consisted of peripheral blood. CDR3: CASSAGQGTNSPLHF. The CDR3 DNA reads as TGTGCCAGTAGTGCAGGACAGGGCACAAATTCACCCCTCCACTTT.